What follows are 13 T cell receptor beta chains derived from one specimen sequenced in a study of T cell changes during pregnancy in multiple sclerosis. Repertoires were generated with immunoSEQ multiplex PCR, while TCRdb's copy carries only in-frame clones and drops some. The sample records nearly 50,000 clones, about 93% being singletons. The sequenced sample was CD4+ T cells from peripheral blood mononuclear cells, obtained in the first trimester of pregnancy. The receptor set was obtained from a female donor with multiple sclerosis, enrolled in a pregnancy study.

The chain couples TRBV6-6 to TRBJ2-7; 7 positions agree with TRBD1. Per the germline V gene, CDR1 is MNHNY and CDR2 is SVGAGI (reference sequence). The J segment lost 4 bases and the V segment lost 0 bases, leaving 6 bases of the junction unmatched. The CDR3 consists of 15 residues. The CDR3 sequence is CASSYSRDRVYEQYF. CDR3 DNA sequence: TGTGCCAGCAGTTACTCGCGCGACAGGGTTTACGAGCAGTACTTC.

This clone was observed once. The chain carries TRBV2 and TRBJ1-2; the D is unclear. The CDR3 runs 15 residues. The V gene lost 8 bases and the J gene lost 3 bases, with 19 bases spanning the gap. CDR1 and CDR2 (germline): SNHLY, FYNNEI. CDR3 in DNA: TGTGCCAGCTGTCCAGACTTGGTGAAAGACTATGGCTACACCTTC. It specifies CASCPDLVKDYGYTF.

The gene calls are TRBV7-9 and TRBJ2-1, with TRBD2 as a possible D gene (6 bases). Germline CDR1 SEHNR, CDR2 FQNEAQ (reference sequence). V was pared by 1 base and J by 7 bases, with 11 bases between. The CDR3 contains 14 residues. DNA for the CDR3: TGTGCCAGCAGCTTAGTGGGCCGGGGGAATGAGCAGTTCTTC. Residues: CASSLVGRGNEQFF.

The gene calls are TRBV2 and TRBJ2-2, with TRBD2 as a possible D gene (6 bases). V was pared by 4 bases and J by 0 bases, with 12 bases between. There are 16 residues in the CDR3. Germline lookup yields CDR1 SNHLY and CDR2 FYNNEI. In DNA form, the CDR3 reads TGTGCCAGCAGTGTGGGGCGGGGCCCGAACACCGGGGAGCTGTTTTTT. It encodes CASSVGRGPNTGELFF.

The chain combines TRBV27 with TRBJ1-3; D possibly corresponds to TRBD1 (6 bases). V was pared by 6 bases and J by 3 bases, with 15 bases between. The CDR3 length is 15 residues. CDR1 and CDR2 (germline): MNHEY, SMNVEV (reference sequence). The CDR3: CASSPTGFIGNTIYF. CDR3 nucleotides: TGTGCCAGCAGCCCTACAGGGTTTATTGGAAACACCATATATTTT.

This chain uses TRBV29-1 with TRBJ2-7; maybe TRBD1 (5 bases). Germline assignment: CDR1 SQVTM and CDR2 ANQGSEA. The CDR3 runs to 11 residues. V lost 6 bases, J lost 5 bases, and 11 bases lay in between. The CDR3 here is CSVGAPNEQYF. In DNA form, the CDR3 reads TGCAGCGTAGGGGCCCCAAACGAGCAGTACTTC.

The chain uses TRBV5-1 and TRBJ2-2, with D tentatively TRBD1 (5 bases). CDR3 length: 16 residues. Trimming removed 0 bases from V and 0 bases from J, with 9 bases in between. Germline V gene data show CDR1 as SGHRS and CDR2 as YFSETQ. This CDR3 is CASSLAETANTGELFF. Written as DNA, the CDR3 is TGCGCCAGCAGCTTGGCGGAGACAGCGAACACCGGGGAGCTGTTTTTT.

J is TRBJ2-3 and V is TRBV7-8; D uncertain. Germline V gene sequence: CDR1 SGHVS, CDR2 FQNEAQ. The germline V and J ends were trimmed by 6 bases and 5 bases, with 9 bases remaining between them. The length of the CDR3 is 12 residues. CDR3 region: CASSTDLDTQYF. CDR3 coding DNA: TGTGCCAGCAGTACAGATTTAGATACGCAGTATTTT.

The chain links TRBV19 to TRBJ2-6; D may be TRBD1 (6 bases). Germline CDR1 reads LNHDA; CDR2 reads SQIVND (reference sequence). Between the trimmed V and J ends, which lost 1 base and 2 bases, there was a span of 9 bases. This CDR3 contains 16 residues. Written as DNA, the CDR3 is TGTGCCAGTAGTATAGTCGCAGGGGCTGGGGCCAACGTCCTGACTTTC. Translated: CASSIVAGAGANVLTF.

This sequence joins TRBV5-1 and TRBJ1-3; D gene uncertain. This CDR3 contains 16 residues. Trimming shortened V by 1 base and J by 0 bases, and 11 bases separated the two germline ends. Germline CDR1 is SGHRS and CDR2 is YFSETQ. The CDR3 bases are TGCGCCAGCAGCTTGAGTCCGTCGAGCTCTGGAAACACCATATATTTT. This codes for CASSLSPSSSGNTIYF.

V is TRBV25-1 and J is TRBJ1-1; no reliable D call. With 3 bases removed from V and 8 bases from J, the gap between germline ends came to 13 bases. CDR3 size: 13 residues. Germline CDR1 and CDR2: MGHDK and SYGVNS. The CDR3 region has the DNA TGTGCCAGCAGTGAGGTGGTCGCGAGAGAAGCTTTCTTT. Amino acid sequence: CASSEVVAREAFF.

The chain's CDR3 is CASLGGDSYNSPLHF. CDR3 sequence (DNA): TGTGCCAGCCTGGGGGGGGACTCCTATAATTCACCCCTCCACTTT. This chain uses TRBV6-1 with TRBJ1-6; the D gene is possibly TRBD1 (5 bases). The length of the CDR3 is 15 residues. Germline V gives CDR1 MNHNS, CDR2 SASEGT. V lost 8 bases to trimming and J lost 0 bases, with 11 bases between them.

The chain links TRBV5-4 to TRBJ2-5, with D possibly matching TRBD2 (5 bases). Germline lookup yields CDR1 SGHNT and CDR2 YYREEE (reference sequence). The CDR3 is 13 residues long. Trimming cost V 4 bases and J 5 bases, with 12 bases left between them. The CDR3 DNA reads as TGTGCCAGCAGCGCCTCACTAGATGAGACCCAGTACTTC. It codes for CASSASLDETQYF.